The T cell receptor (beta chain) under discussion was sequenced for a study of T cell responses to AZD1222 COVID-19 vaccine. Findings and caveats of the study: Spike-specific TCR breadth and depth rose after two AZD1222 doses. Vaccine-associated CD4 TCRs spanned spike, dominant at 160-218 and 743-854.

V lost 6 bases, J lost 2 bases, and 6 bases stayed unmatched. CDR1 is MGHDK, CDR2 SYGVNS, per germline. The CDR3 is 14 residues long. Here immunoSEQ multiplex PCR was the method, and the copy in TCRdb shows in-frame clones only, minus some. The table shows some 200,000 clones, with 85% to 95% occurring only once. With respect to this clone: Antigen specificity is unknown.

The clonotype comes from an adult in good health. The chain combines TRBV25-1 with TRBJ2-7, with TRBD1 matching over 8 bases. Sequencing was performed on peripheral blood, taken on day 0 of MenACWY control vaccination. This chain's CDR3 is CASREGQVPYEQYF. The CDR3 nucleotides are TGTGCCAGCAGAGAGGGACAGGTCCCCTACGAGCAGTACTTC.